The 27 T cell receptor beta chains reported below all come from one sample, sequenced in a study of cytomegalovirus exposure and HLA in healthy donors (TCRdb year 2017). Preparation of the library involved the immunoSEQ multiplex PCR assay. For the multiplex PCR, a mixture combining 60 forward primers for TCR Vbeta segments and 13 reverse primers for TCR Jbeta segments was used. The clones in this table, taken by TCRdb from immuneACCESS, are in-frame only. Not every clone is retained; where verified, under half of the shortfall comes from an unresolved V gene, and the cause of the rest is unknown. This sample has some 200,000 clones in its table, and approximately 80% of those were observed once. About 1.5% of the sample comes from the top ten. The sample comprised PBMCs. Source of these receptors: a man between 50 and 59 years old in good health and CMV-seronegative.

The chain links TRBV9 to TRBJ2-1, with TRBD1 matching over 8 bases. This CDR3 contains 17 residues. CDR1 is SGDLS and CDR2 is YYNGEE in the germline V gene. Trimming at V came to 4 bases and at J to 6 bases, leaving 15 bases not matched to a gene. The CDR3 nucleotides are TGTGCCAGCAGCCCTAGTCGTTGGCAGGGGGCGCTCAATGAGCAGTTCTTC. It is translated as CASSPSRWQGALNEQFF.

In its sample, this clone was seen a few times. DNA for the CDR3: TGCGCCAGCAGCCCCCGACAGGGGGGCGGCACCGGGGAGCTGTTTTTT. Translation gives CASSPRQGGGTGELFF. This sequence joins TRBV5-1 and TRBJ2-2; the match to TRBD1 covers 9 bases. V shed 4 bases, J shed 4 bases, and the junction held 8 bases outside the gene matches. The CDR3 contains 16 residues. The germline gives CDR1 SGHRS, CDR2 YFSETQ.

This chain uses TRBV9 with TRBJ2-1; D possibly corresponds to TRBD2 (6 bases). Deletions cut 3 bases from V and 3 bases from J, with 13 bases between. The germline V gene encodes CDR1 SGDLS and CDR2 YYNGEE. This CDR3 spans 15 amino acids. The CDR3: CASSGPQGGYNEQFF. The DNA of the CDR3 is TGTGCCAGCAGCGGACCTCAGGGAGGCTACAATGAGCAGTTCTTC.

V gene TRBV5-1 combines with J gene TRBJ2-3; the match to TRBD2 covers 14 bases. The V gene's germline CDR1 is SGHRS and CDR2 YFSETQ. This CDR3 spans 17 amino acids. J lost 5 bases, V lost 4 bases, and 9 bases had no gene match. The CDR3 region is CASSLGTSGRIGDTQYF. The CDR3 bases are TGCGCCAGCAGCCTAGGGACTAGCGGGAGAATCGGAGATACGCAGTATTTT. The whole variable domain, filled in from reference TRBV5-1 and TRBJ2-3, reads KAGVTQTPRYLIKTRGQQVTLSCSPISGHRSVSWYQQTPGQGLQFLFEYFSETQRNKGNFPGRFSGRQFSNSRSEMNVSTLELGDSALYLCASSLGTSGRIGDTQYFGPGTRLTVL.

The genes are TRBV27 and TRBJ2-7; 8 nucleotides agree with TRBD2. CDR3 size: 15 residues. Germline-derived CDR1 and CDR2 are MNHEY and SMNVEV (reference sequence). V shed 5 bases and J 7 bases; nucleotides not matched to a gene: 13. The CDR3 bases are TGTGCCAGCAGTCCGATAGCGGGAATCGGGGGGGAGCAGTACTTC. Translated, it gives CASSPIAGIGGEQYF.

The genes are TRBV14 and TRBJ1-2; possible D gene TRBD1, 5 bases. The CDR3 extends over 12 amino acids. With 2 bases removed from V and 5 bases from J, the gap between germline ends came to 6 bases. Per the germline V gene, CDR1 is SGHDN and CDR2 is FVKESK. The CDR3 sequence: CASSQRTYGYTF. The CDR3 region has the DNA TGTGCCAGCAGCCAACGGACATATGGCTACACCTTC.

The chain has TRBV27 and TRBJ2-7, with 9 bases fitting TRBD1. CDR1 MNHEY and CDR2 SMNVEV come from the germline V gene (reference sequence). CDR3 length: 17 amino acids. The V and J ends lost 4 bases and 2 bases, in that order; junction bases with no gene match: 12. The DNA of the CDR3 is TGTGCCAGCAGTTACCAAGGAAACCGGGACAGGGCCTACGAGCAGTACTTC. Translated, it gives CASSYQGNRDRAYEQYF.

The CDR3 DNA follows: TGTGCCAGCAACAACCATTGGGAGGGAGGCAAAGCCTACAATGAGCAGTTCTTC. The encoded protein is CASNNHWEGGKAYNEQFF. V usage is TRBV2 and J usage is TRBJ2-1; 7 bases are shared with TRBD2. The CDR3 has 18 residues. J lost 2 bases, V lost 7 bases, and 17 bases had no gene match. Germline V CDR1 and CDR2: SNHLY, FYNNEI.

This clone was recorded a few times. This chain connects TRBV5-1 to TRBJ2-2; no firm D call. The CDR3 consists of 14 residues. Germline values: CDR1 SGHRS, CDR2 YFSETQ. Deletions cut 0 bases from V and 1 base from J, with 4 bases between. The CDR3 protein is CASSLGQNTGELFF. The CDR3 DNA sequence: TGCGCCAGCAGCTTGGGGCAGAACACCGGGGAGCTGTTTTTT.

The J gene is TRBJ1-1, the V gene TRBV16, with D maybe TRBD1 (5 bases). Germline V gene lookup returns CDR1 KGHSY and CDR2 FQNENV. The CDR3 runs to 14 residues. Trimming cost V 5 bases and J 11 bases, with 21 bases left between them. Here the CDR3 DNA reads TGTGCCAGCAGCGCAAAAGAGGACGGGGGTTGGGCTTTCTTT. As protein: CASSAKEDGGWAFF.

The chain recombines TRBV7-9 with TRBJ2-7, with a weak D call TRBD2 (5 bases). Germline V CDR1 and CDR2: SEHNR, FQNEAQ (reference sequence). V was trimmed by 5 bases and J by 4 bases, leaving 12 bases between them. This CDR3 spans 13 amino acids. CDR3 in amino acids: CASSPEEDYEQYF. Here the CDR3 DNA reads TGTGCCAGCAGCCCAGAGGAGGATTACGAGCAGTACTTC.

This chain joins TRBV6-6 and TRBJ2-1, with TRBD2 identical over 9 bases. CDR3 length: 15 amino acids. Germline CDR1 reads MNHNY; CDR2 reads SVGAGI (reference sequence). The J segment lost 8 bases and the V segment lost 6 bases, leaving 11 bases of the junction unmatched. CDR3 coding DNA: TGTGCCAGCAGGGATAGCGGGAGAAATTGGGATGAGCAGTTCTTC. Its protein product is CASRDSGRNWDEQFF.

CDR3 in DNA: TGTGCCAGCTCACCTCAAGGAGGAGAGAGCTACGAGCAGTACTTC. This gives the protein CASSPQGGESYEQYF. This chain uses TRBV18 with TRBJ2-7, with a weak D call TRBD2 (5 bases). The length of the CDR3 is 15 residues. The V and J ends lost 3 bases and 3 bases respectively, with 15 bases between them. CDR1 and CDR2 (germline): KGHSH, LQKENI. Looking up the rest from reference TRBV18 and TRBJ2-7 gives the full variable domain: NAGVMQNPRHLVRRRGQEARLRCSPMKGHSHVYWYRQLPEEGLKFMVYLQKENIIDESGMPKERFSAEFPKEGPSILRIQQVVRGDSAAYFCASSPQGGESYEQYFGPGTRLTVT.

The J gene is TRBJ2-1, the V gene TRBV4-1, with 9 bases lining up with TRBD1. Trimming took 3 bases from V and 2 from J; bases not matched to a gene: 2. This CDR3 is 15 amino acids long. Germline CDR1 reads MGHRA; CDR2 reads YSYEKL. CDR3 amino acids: CASSQGQGPYNEQFF. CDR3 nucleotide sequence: TGCGCCAGCAGCCAGGGACAGGGTCCCTACAATGAGCAGTTCTTC.

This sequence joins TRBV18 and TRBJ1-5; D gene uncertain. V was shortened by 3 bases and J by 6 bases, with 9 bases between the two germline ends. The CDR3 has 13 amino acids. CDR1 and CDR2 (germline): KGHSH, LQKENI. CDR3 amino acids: CASSPPGGQPQHF. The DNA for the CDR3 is TGTGCCAGCTCACCTCCGGGTGGTCAGCCCCAGCATTTT.

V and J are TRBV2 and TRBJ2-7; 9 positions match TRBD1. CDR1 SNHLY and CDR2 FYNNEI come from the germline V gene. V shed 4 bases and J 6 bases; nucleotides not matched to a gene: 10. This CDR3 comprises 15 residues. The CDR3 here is CASSALGTGSREQYF. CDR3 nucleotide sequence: TGTGCCAGCAGTGCCCTCGGGACAGGGTCTCGCGAGCAGTACTTC.

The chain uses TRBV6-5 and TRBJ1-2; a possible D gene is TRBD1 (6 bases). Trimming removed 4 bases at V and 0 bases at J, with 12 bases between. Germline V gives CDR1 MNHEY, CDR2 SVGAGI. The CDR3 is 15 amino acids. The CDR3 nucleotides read TGTGCCAGCAGTTCTCCCGGGACAACTAACTATGGCTACACCTTC. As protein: CASSSPGTTNYGYTF.

The CDR3 region is CASSLLEASTDTQYF. Written as DNA, the CDR3 is TGTGCCAGCAGTTTATTAGAAGCGAGCACAGATACGCAGTATTTT. The chain joins TRBV28 to TRBJ2-3, with D unclear. Germline V gives CDR1 MDHEN, CDR2 SYDVKM. The CDR3 is made up of 15 amino acids. Deletions cut 1 base from V and 0 bases from J, with 8 bases between. The full variable domain, with the rest looked up from reference TRBV28 and TRBJ2-3, is DVKVTQSSRYLVKRTGEKVFLECVQDMDHENMFWYRQDPGLGLRLIYFSYDVKMKEKGDIPEGYSVSREKKERFSLILESASTNQTSMYLCASSLLEASTDTQYFGPGTRLTVL.

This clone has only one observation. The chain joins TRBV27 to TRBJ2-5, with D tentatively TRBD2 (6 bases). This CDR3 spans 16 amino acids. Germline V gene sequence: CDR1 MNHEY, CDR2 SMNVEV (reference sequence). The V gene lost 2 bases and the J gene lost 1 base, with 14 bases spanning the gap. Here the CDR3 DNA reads TGTGCCAGCAGTTTAATTCTTGGAGGGCCCCAAGAGACCCAGTACTTC. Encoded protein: CASSLILGGPQETQYF.

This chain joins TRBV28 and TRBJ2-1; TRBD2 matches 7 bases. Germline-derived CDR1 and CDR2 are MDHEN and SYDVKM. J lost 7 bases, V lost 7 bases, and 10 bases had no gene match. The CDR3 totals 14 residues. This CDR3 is CASNAGEVVNEQFF. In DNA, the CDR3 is TGTGCCAGCAATGCGGGAGAGGTTGTGAATGAGCAGTTCTTC.

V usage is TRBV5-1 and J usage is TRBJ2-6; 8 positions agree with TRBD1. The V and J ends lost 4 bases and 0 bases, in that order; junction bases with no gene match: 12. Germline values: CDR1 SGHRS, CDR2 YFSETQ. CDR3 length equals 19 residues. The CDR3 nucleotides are TGCGCCAGCAGCCCCGGCCCAGGGGGCGTGATCTCTGGGGCCAACGTCCTGACTTTC. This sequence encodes CASSPGPGGVISGANVLTF.

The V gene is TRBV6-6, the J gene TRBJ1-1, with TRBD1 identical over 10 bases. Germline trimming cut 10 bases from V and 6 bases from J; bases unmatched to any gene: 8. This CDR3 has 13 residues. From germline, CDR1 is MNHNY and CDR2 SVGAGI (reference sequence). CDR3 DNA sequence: TGTGCCATCCGACAGGGGGCGAGGTCTGAAGCTTTCTTT. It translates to CAIRQGARSEAFF.

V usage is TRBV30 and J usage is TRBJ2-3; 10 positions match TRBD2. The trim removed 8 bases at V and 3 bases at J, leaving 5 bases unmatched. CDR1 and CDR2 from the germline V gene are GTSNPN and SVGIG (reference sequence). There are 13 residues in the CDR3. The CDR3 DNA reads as TGTGCCCATTCTAGCGGGAGTACAGATACGCAGTATTTT. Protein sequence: CAHSSGSTDTQYF.

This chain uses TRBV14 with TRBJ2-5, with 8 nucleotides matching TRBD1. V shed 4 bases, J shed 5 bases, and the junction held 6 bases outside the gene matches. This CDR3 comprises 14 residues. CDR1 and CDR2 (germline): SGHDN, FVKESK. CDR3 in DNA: TGTGCCAGCAGCCGGCAGGGGGCCCAGGAGACCCAGTACTTC. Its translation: CASSRQGAQETQYF. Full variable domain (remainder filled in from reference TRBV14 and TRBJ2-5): EAGVTQFPSHSVIEKGQTVTLRCDPISGHDNLYWYRRVMGKEIKFLLHFVKESKQDESGMPNNRFLAERTGGTYSTLKVQPAELEDSGVYFCASSRQGAQETQYFGPGTRLLVL.

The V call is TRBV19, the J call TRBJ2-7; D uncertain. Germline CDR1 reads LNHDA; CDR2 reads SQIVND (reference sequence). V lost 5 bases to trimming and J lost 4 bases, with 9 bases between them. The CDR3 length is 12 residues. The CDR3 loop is CASSSSGYEQYF. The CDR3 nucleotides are TGTGCCAGTAGTTCATCCGGTTACGAGCAGTACTTC.

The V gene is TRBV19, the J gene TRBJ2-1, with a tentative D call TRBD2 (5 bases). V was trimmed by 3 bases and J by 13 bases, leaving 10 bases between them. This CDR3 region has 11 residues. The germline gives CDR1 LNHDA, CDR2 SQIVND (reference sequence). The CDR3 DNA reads TGTGCCAGTAGTATCGAGCGGTATCAGTTCTTC. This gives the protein CASSIERYQFF.

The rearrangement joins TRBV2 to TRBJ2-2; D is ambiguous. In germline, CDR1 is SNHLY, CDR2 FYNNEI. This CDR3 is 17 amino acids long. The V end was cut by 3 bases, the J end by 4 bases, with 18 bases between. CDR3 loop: CASSDHISSSRTGELFF. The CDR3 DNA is TGTGCCAGCAGTGACCACATTAGCAGCTCGCGCACCGGGGAGCTGTTTTTT.